This T cell receptor beta chain was profiled in a study of blood T cell repertoires in COVID-19. Looking at the study overall: The United States, Italy and Spain supplied acute and convalescent COVID-19 samples. Sample material is recorded as cDNA or gDNA derived from T cells, B-cell-depleted T cells, or PBMCs.

The CDR3 sequence is 15 residues long. The J segment lost 6 bases and the V segment lost 2 bases, leaving 6 bases of the junction unmatched. From germline, CDR1 is MGHRA and CDR2 YSYEKL. Original processing notes: Reference gene primer amplification gave estimated nucleated cell counts. Clones were read by immunoSEQ multiplex PCR, and TCRdb kept only the in-frame ones, dropping some. That table gives V, J and clone size, and the DNA gave D and trimming. The data hold over 90,000 clones, with over 85% observed a single time. The specimen was peripheral blood. This rearrangement joins TRBV4-1 to TRBJ1-4; 7 positions agree with TRBD1. The TCR originated in a woman older than 75 in a cohort sampled during active COVID-19. CDR3 nucleotide sequence: TGCGCCAGCAGCCAAAACGAGGGGGCGGATGAAAAACTGTTTTTT. Translating gives CASSQNEGADEKLFF.